Shown below are 16 T cell receptor beta chains from a single sample sequenced in a study of blood T cell repertoires in COVID-19 (TCRdb year 2020). The library was generated by the immunoSEQ multiplex PCR assay. TCRdb carries this immuneACCESS record with in-frame sequences only. Its versions omit some clonotypes, under half of them owing to an unresolved V gene in the studies checked, with the rest unexplained. A total of roughly 100,000 clones appear in this sample, 88% of them only once. 4.8% of the sample goes to the ten largest clones. Sequenced input: peripheral blood. The receptors here all came from a woman older than 75 with active COVID-19.

The sample holds one count of this clone. The chain combines TRBV9 with TRBJ2-2; D call uncertain. CDR3 length: 14 amino acids. V lost 0 bases, J lost 2 bases, and 5 bases lay in between. Germline CDR1 is SGDLS and CDR2 is YYNGEE. DNA of the CDR3: TGTGCCAGCAGCGTAGTCACAAACACCGGGGAGCTGTTTTTT. Translated: CASSVVTNTGELFF.

The count of this clone is one. The V call is TRBV7-3, the J call TRBJ2-3; no clear D gene. The CDR3 covers 13 residues. Germline assignment: CDR1 SGHTA and CDR2 FQGTGA. The ends were cut back, 5 bases at V and 3 bases at J, with 9 bases in the middle. CDR3: CASSPPLTDTQYF. The DNA of the CDR3 is TGTGCCAGCAGCCCCCCGTTGACAGATACGCAGTATTTT.

The chain links TRBV9 to TRBJ2-5; 8 bases fit TRBD2. V lost 3 bases to trimming and J lost 4 bases; unmatched junction nucleotides: 8. This CDR3 region has 15 residues. CDR1 and CDR2 (germline): SGDLS, YYNGEE. Here the CDR3 reads CASSAPGLAGETQYF. CDR3 nucleotides: TGTGCCAGCAGCGCCCCAGGGCTAGCGGGAGAGACCCAGTACTTC.

This clone turned up a few times. The genes are TRBV11-3 and TRBJ2-1, with D hard to call. The CDR3 extends over 14 amino acids. The germline V and J ends were trimmed by 2 bases and 3 bases, with 8 bases remaining between them. CDR1 SGHNT and CDR2 YENEEA come from the germline V gene. CDR3 protein: CASSLSISYNEQFF. CDR3 nucleotide sequence: TGTGCCAGCAGCTTAAGTATTAGCTACAATGAGCAGTTCTTC. Using reference TRBV11-3 and TRBJ2-1 for the parts outside the CDR3, the full variable domain is EAGVVQSPRYKIIEKKQPVAFWCNPISGHNTLYWYLQNLGQGPELLIRYENEEAVDDSQLPKDRFSAERLKGVDSTLKIQPAELGDSAVYLCASSLSISYNEQFFGPGTRLTVL.

The chain employs TRBV27 and TRBJ2-3; no firm D call. Per the germline V gene, CDR1 is MNHEY and CDR2 is SMNVEV (reference sequence). This CDR3 comprises 17 residues. Trimming took off 0 bases at V and 4 bases at J, with 17 bases between the two ends. In nucleotides, the CDR3 is TGTGCCAGCAGTTTATCGAGGCATTCCTTCGGCCCAGATACGCAGTATTTT. Translated: CASSLSRHSFGPDTQYF.

This clone has a handful of counts. This chain joins TRBV2 and TRBJ1-2; 7 bases map to TRBD1. CDR1 is SNHLY, CDR2 FYNNEI, per germline. This CDR3 is built from 15 residues. Trimming took 1 base from V and 6 from J; bases not matched to a gene: 8. The CDR3 is CASSEEIGTVDGYTF. The CDR3 DNA reads as TGTGCCAGCAGTGAAGAGATAGGGACAGTGGATGGCTACACCTTC. Full variable domain (missing parts from reference TRBV2 and TRBJ1-2): EPEVTQTPSHQVTQMGQEVILRCVPISNHLYFYWYRQILGQKVEFLVSFYNNEISEKSEIFDDQFSVERPDGSNFTLKIRSTKLEDSAMYFCASSEEIGTVDGYTFGSGTRLTVV.

V and J are TRBV5-1 and TRBJ2-7; D gene unclear. In germline, CDR1 is SGHRS, CDR2 YFSETQ. This CDR3 has 13 residues. Trimming removed 0 bases at V and 7 bases at J, with 11 bases between. This chain's CDR3 is CASSLAAQREQYF. The DNA for the CDR3 is TGCGCCAGCAGCTTGGCTGCTCAGAGGGAGCAGTACTTC.

The chain has TRBV5-5 and TRBJ2-1, with 7 bases that match TRBD2. V was clipped by 5 bases and J by 9 bases; unmatched bases: 8. The length of the CDR3 is 13 residues. Germline assignment: CDR1 SGHKS and CDR2 YYEKEE (reference sequence). CDR3: CASRGGVWGEQFF. DNA of the CDR3: TGTGCCAGCAGGGGAGGGGTCTGGGGTGAGCAGTTCTTC.

The chain employs TRBV6-5 and TRBJ2-7; 8 nucleotides match TRBD2. V dropped 8 bases and J dropped 3; count of bases not matched to a gene: 6. The CDR3 covers 13 residues. The germline V gene encodes CDR1 MNHEY and CDR2 SVGAGI. The CDR3 DNA reads as TGTGCCAGCCATAGGAGCGGGAGCTACGAGCAGTACTTC. Its protein product is CASHRSGSYEQYF.

Remarks on this clone: Compared with germline, one end of the junction differs, possibly owing to a read error. The V and J genes are TRBV4-1 and TRBJ2-1; 13 bases line up with TRBD2. There are 15 residues in the CDR3. Germline V gives CDR1 MGHRA, CDR2 YSYEKL. CDR3 in amino acids: CASSQDRTSGSRLVF. CDR3 nucleotides: TGCGCCAGCAGCCAGGACCGGACTAGCGGGAGTAGGTTGGTCTTC.

Only one count was recorded for this clone. The chain has TRBV7-9 and TRBJ1-2; D is possibly TRBD1 (5 bases). Germline lookup yields CDR1 SEHNR and CDR2 FQNEAQ (reference sequence). V lost 1 base, J lost 5 bases, and 14 bases lay in between. This CDR3 region has 15 residues. CDR3 coding DNA: TGTGCCAGCAGCTTAGGGCCAGGGCCAGGGTATGGCTACACCTTC. The encoded protein is CASSLGPGPGYGYTF.

This chain uses TRBV12-5 with TRBJ2-1; 8 nucleotides agree with TRBD1. With 0 bases clipped from V and 7 bases from J, the junction kept 8 bases outside the gene matches. The CDR3 has 16 amino acids. Germline CDR1 LGHNT, CDR2 FRNRAP. The CDR3: CASGLVLAGGANEQFF. CDR3 DNA: TGTGCTAGTGGTTTGGTCTTGGCAGGGGGCGCGAATGAGCAGTTCTTC.

This chain links TRBV6-6 with TRBJ1-1; 7 bases are shared with TRBD1. V gave up 0 bases and J gave up 4 bases; unmatched junction bases: 5. Germline values: CDR1 MNHNY, CDR2 SVGAGI (reference sequence). CDR3 length equals 15 residues. The CDR3 sequence is CASSYSLQGTTEAFF. Here the CDR3 DNA reads TGTGCCAGCAGTTACTCGTTACAGGGGACCACTGAAGCTTTCTTT.

The chain has TRBV9 and TRBJ1-1; 7 bases align to TRBD1. V gave up 0 bases and J gave up 6 bases; unmatched junction bases: 8. The CDR3 loop spans 15 amino acids. Germline V gene data show CDR1 as SGDLS and CDR2 as YYNGEE. CDR3 residues: CASSVGDRDGAEAFF. In DNA form, the CDR3 reads TGTGCCAGCAGCGTAGGCGACAGGGACGGTGCTGAAGCTTTCTTT.

J is TRBJ1-2 and V is TRBV19, with D perhaps matching TRBD1 (5 bases). Germline CDR1 LNHDA, CDR2 SQIVND (reference sequence). V was pared by 5 bases and J by 8 bases, with 12 bases between. This CDR3 comprises 12 residues. The CDR3 spells CASSADRFGYTF. Written as DNA, the CDR3 is TGTGCCAGTAGTGCAGACAGATTCGGCTACACCTTC.

The CDR3 reads CASSLPLAGFGYTF. The CDR3, as DNA: TGTGCCAGCAGCCTCCCCCTTGCAGGGTTTGGCTACACCTTC. This chain uses TRBV7-2 with TRBJ1-2, with a weak D call TRBD1 (5 bases). CDR3 length: 14 residues. Germline CDR1 reads SGHTA; CDR2 reads FQGNSA. V shed 5 bases and J shed 7 bases, with 17 bases lying between them.